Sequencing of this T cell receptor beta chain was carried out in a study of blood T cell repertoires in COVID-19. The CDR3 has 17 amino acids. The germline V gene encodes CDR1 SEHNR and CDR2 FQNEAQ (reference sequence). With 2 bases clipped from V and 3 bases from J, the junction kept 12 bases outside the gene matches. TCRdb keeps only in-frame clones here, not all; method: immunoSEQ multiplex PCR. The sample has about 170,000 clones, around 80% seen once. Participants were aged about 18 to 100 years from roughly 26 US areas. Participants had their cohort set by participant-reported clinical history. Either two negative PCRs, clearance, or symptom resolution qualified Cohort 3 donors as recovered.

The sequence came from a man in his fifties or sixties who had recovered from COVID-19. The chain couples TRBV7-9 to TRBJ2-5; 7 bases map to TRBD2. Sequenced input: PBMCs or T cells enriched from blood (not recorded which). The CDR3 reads CASSLRFVSSGKETQYF. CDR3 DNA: TGTGCCAGCAGCTTAAGGTTTGTCTCTAGCGGAAAAGAGACCCAGTACTTC.